Each of the 30 T cell receptor beta chains below was sequenced from the same sample in a study of human T cells and chemical hapten exposure. This sample's time point: healthy volunteer bleed at 6 weeks. Unfractionated whole blood served as the source for total RNA extraction. TCRdb ran MiXCR on the RACE reads and lists one entry per CDR3 protein. Here the sample spans 65,000 to 80,000 distinct CDR3 sequences, 8.6% being singletons. Sequencing was carried out using whole blood. The receptors come from a male donor in good health. Some clones in this sample may be carry-over from other donors' samples.

This clonotype was recorded at least ten times. The genes are TRBV20-1 and TRBJ1-2; D might be TRBD1 (6 bases). CDR1 is DFQATT, CDR2 SNEGSKA, per germline (reference sequence). V was shortened by 0 bases and J by 6 bases, with 11 bases between the two germline ends. This CDR3 is built from 13 residues. CDR3 residues: CSARDHREDGYTF. The CDR3 bases are TGCAGTGCTAGAGATCACAGGGAGGATGGCTACACCTTC.

V and J are TRBV11-2 and TRBJ2-3, with D tentatively TRBD2 (6 bases). Trimming took off 2 bases at V and 0 bases at J, with 18 bases between the two ends. Germline-derived CDR1 and CDR2 are SGHAT and FQNNGV. This CDR3 has 18 residues. The CDR3 loop reads CASSLRRIGGTSTDTQYF. DNA of the CDR3: TGTGCCAGCAGCTTAAGGCGTATCGGGGGTACTAGCACAGATACGCAGTATTTT.

The V and J genes are TRBV12-3 or TRBV12-4 and TRBJ1-1; unclear D gene. V lost 8 bases to trimming and J lost 2 bases, with 6 bases between them. CDR3 length: 11 amino acids. The CDR3 coding sequence is TGTGCCAGCCGGGAAAACACTGAAGCTTTCTTT. This codes for CASRENTEAFF.

The V call is TRBV6-5, the J call TRBJ1-1; 12 bases match TRBD1. With V trimmed by 4 bases and J by 5 bases, 8 bases remained unmatched. This CDR3 region has 16 residues. Germline V gene data show CDR1 as MNHEY and CDR2 as SVGAGI. This CDR3 reads CASSSGTGGVSTEAFF. In nucleotides, the CDR3 is TGTGCCAGCAGTTCCGGGACAGGGGGCGTCTCTACTGAAGCTTTCTTT.

This clonotype occurred a few times. The chain employs TRBV15 and TRBJ1-6; D not certain. V was cut by 6 bases and J by 7 bases, with 13 bases left in between. Germline values: CDR1 LNHNV, CDR2 YYDKDF (reference sequence). The CDR3 runs to 14 residues. In nucleotides, the CDR3 is TGTGCCACCAGTCCCCGACGGGAGAATTCACCCCTCCACTTT. Protein sequence: CATSPRRENSPLHF.

This clonotype has only a few counts. The chain combines TRBV7-9 with TRBJ1-2; D gene unclear. The CDR3 has 13 residues. Germline CDR1 and CDR2: SEHNR and FQNEAQ (reference sequence). V was clipped by 0 bases and J by 5 bases, with 7 bases between them. The CDR3 nucleotides are TGTGCCAGCAGCTTAGCTTCGCAGTATGGCTACACCTTC. Its translation: CASSLASQYGYTF.

The chain employs TRBV6-5 and TRBJ1-1, with D unclear. CDR1 is MNHEY and CDR2 is SVGAGI in the germline V gene. CDR3 length equals 14 residues. Trimming shortened V by 2 bases and J by 2 bases, and 9 bases separated the two germline ends. Here the CDR3 reads CASSYRASNTEAFF. CDR3 bases: TGTGCCAGCAGTTACAGAGCCTCTAACACTGAAGCTTTCTTT.

The chain joins TRBV27 to TRBJ2-5; 8 bases agree with TRBD1. CDR3 length: 15 amino acids. Per the germline V gene, CDR1 is MNHEY and CDR2 is SMNVEV (reference sequence). V dropped 5 bases and J dropped 1; count of bases not matched to a gene: 6. The CDR3, as DNA: TGTGCCAGCAGTCTGACCACAGGGGGCCAAGAGACCCAGTACTTC. Amino acids: CASSLTTGGQETQYF.

The CDR3, as DNA: TGTGCCAGCACCCGGTGGAACACTGAAGCTTTCTTT. Its protein is CASTRWNTEAFF. The J gene is TRBJ1-1, the V gene TRBV6-1; D gene ambiguous. V was clipped by 7 bases and J by 1 base, with 7 bases between them. Germline V gene data show CDR1 as MNHNS and CDR2 as SASEGT. This CDR3 contains 12 residues.

This clonotype has a count of ten or more. The chain carries TRBV29-1 and TRBJ2-5, with 9 bases fitting TRBD1. Germline lookup yields CDR1 SQVTM and CDR2 ANQGSEA. The V and J ends lost 8 bases and 4 bases, in that order; junction bases with no gene match: 8. This CDR3 comprises 13 residues. The CDR3: CSTDHRGLETQYF. DNA for the CDR3: TGCAGCACCGATCACAGGGGGCTAGAGACCCAGTACTTC.

The chain recombines TRBV7-9 with TRBJ2-7; D call uncertain. The CDR3 spans 13 residues. V was shortened by 5 bases and J by 1 base, with 9 bases between the two germline ends. Germline V gene lookup returns CDR1 SEHNR and CDR2 FQNEAQ (reference sequence). The CDR3 loop is CASSPLGSYEQYF. Written as DNA, the CDR3 is TGTGCCAGCAGCCCCCTTGGGTCCTACGAGCAGTACTTC.

The chain joins TRBV12-3 or TRBV12-4 to TRBJ2-2, with a tentative D call TRBD2 (6 bases). The CDR3 has 17 amino acids. The ends were cut back, 8 bases at V and 1 base at J, with 20 bases in the middle. The CDR3 DNA is TGTGCCAGCCTTGGGGCTAGCGTTAAAGGGAACACCGGGGAGCTGTTTTTT. Protein: CASLGASVKGNTGELFF.

This clonotype was seen a single time. At one of its ends the junction is not consistent with the germline gene, which may arise from a read error. This chain uses TRBV5-1 with TRBJ2-3, with 8 nucleotides matching TRBD2. CDR1 is SGHRS and CDR2 is YFSETQ in the germline V gene. The CDR3 spans 15 residues. CDR3 sequence: CASSSEVLAGDTQYF. In DNA form, the CDR3 reads TGCGCAAGCAGCTCGGAGGTCCTAGCGGGAGATACGCAGTATTTT.

In this sample, this clonotype turned up many times. The chain has TRBV5-6 and TRBJ2-3; D gene unclear. Per the germline V gene, CDR1 is SGHDT and CDR2 is YYEEEE. V shed 4 bases and J shed 7 bases, with 10 bases lying between them. The CDR3 sequence is 12 residues long. The CDR3 spells CASSLAPNTQYF. The CDR3 DNA follows: TGTGCCAGCAGCCTGGCCCCCAATACGCAGTATTTT.

The chain has TRBV12-3 or TRBV12-4 and TRBJ1-2; D not certain. The CDR3 spans 12 residues. Trimming took 2 bases from V and 5 from J, leaving 6 bases between them. In nucleotides, the CDR3 is TGTGCCAGCAGTTTAAATGGATATGGCTACACCTTC. Translated, it gives CASSLNGYGYTF.

The chain links TRBV19 to TRBJ1-5; D unclear. Germline V gives CDR1 LNHDA, CDR2 SQIVND (reference sequence). The V end was cut by 5 bases, the J end by 5 bases, with 10 bases between. This CDR3 spans 13 amino acids. CDR3 loop: CASSLLVDQPQHF. The CDR3 DNA reads as TGTGCCAGTAGTCTCCTGGTGGATCAGCCCCAGCATTTT.

A few counts support this clonotype. V and J are TRBV16 and TRBJ2-1, with D unresolved. The CDR3 extends over 15 amino acids. CDR1 and CDR2 (germline): KGHSY, FQNENV. Trimming took off 2 bases at V and 0 bases at J, with 8 bases between the two ends. The CDR3 DNA reads TGTGCCAGCAGCCAAAACAGATACTCCTACAATGAGCAGTTCTTC. Encoded protein: CASSQNRYSYNEQFF.

A few counts support this clonotype. The chain is built from TRBV6-5 and TRBJ2-3; TRBD1 agrees at 11 bases. V shed 10 bases, J shed 4 bases, and the junction held 16 bases outside the gene matches. The V gene's germline CDR1 is MNHEY and CDR2 SVGAGI. The CDR3 is made up of 17 amino acids. The CDR3 reads CATLWPRTGGGADTQYF. CDR3 nucleotide sequence: TGTGCCACCCTTTGGCCCAGGACAGGGGGCGGCGCAGATACGCAGTATTTT.

This clonotype has a handful of counts. The chain is built from TRBV12-3 or TRBV12-4 and TRBJ1-2; maybe TRBD1 (6 bases). V was cut by 3 bases and J by 8 bases, with 13 bases left in between. CDR3 length: 13 residues. The chain's CDR3 is CASSFSPGDGYTF. CDR3 coding DNA: TGTGCCAGCAGTTTTTCCCCAGGGGACGGCTACACCTTC.

This clonotype was recorded a few times. The DNA for the CDR3 is TGTGCCAGCAGCCAAGATACCCTTGGGCATGAGCAGTTCTTC. Translation: CASSQDTLGHEQFF. The chain is built from TRBV14 and TRBJ2-1; D gene uncertain. With 0 bases removed from V and 8 bases from J, the gap between germline ends came to 11 bases. The germline gives CDR1 SGHDN, CDR2 FVKESK. This CDR3 has 14 residues. Complete variable domain (other parts from reference TRBV14 and TRBJ2-1): EAGVTQFPSHSVIEKGQTVTLRCDPISGHDNLYWYRRVMGKEIKFLLHFVKESKQDESGMPNNRFLAERTGGTYSTLKVQPAELEDSGVYFCASSQDTLGHEQFFGPGTRLTVL.

The sample holds many counts of this clonotype. The CDR3 is CASSLGTGEWMNTEAFF. The CDR3 nucleotides are TGTGCCAGCAGTTTAGGGACAGGGGAATGGATGAACACTGAAGCTTTCTTT. The chain recombines TRBV12-3 or TRBV12-4 with TRBJ1-1; 9 nucleotides align to TRBD1. This CDR3 region has 17 residues. V lost 1 base to trimming and J lost 0 bases; unmatched junction nucleotides: 6.

In this sample, this clonotype turned up many times. The CDR3 here is CASSLSSTDTQYF. CDR3 coding DNA: TGTGCCAGCAGTTTATCAAGCACAGATACGCAGTATTTT. V and J are TRBV27 and TRBJ2-3; D is ambiguous. This CDR3 comprises 13 residues. Trimming removed 0 bases from V and 0 bases from J, with 1 base in between. Germline V CDR1 and CDR2: MNHEY, SMNVEV (reference sequence).

This clonotype showed up many times. This chain joins TRBV3-1 and TRBJ1-1; D gene uncertain. Between the trimmed V and J ends, which lost 3 bases and 11 bases, there was a span of 13 bases. CDR3 length equals 12 residues. Germline V lookup: CDR1 LGHDT, CDR2 YNNKEL (reference sequence). Written as DNA, the CDR3 is TGTGCCAGCAGCCATGCCCGCGTGGGGGCTTTCTTT. Protein product: CASSHARVGAFF.

This clonotype was counted between two and nine times. The J gene is TRBJ1-2, the V gene TRBV6-5; 8 bases align to TRBD1. CDR1 is MNHEY, CDR2 SVGAGI, per germline. This CDR3 is 13 amino acids long. CDR3 protein: CASQGQGAYGYTF. For the CDR3, the DNA is TGTGCTTCTCAGGGGCAGGGGGCCTATGGCTACACCTTC.

V is TRBV27 and J is TRBJ2-3, with D uncertain. The CDR3 length is 13 residues. Germline V gene data show CDR1 as MNHEY and CDR2 as SMNVEV (reference sequence). The V gene lost 8 bases and the J gene lost 2 bases, with 11 bases spanning the gap. The CDR3 reads CASARATTDTQYF. CDR3 nucleotides: TGTGCCAGCGCCCGAGCGACCACAGATACGCAGTATTTT.

This clonotype was observed a handful of times. The chain combines TRBV5-1 with TRBJ1-2; D call uncertain. The CDR3 spans 13 residues. The ends were cut back, 4 bases at V and 2 bases at J, with 9 bases in the middle. Germline CDR1 is SGHRS and CDR2 is YFSETQ. This chain's CDR3 is CASSLTMNYGYTF. CDR3 nucleotide sequence: TGCGCCAGCAGCCTGACTATGAACTATGGCTACACCTTC.

This clonotype was picked up many times. J is TRBJ1-1 and V is TRBV4-3, with D possibly matching TRBD1 (5 bases). Trimming removed 0 bases at V and 4 bases at J, with 6 bases between. The CDR3 is 13 amino acids. Per the germline V gene, CDR1 is LGHNA and CDR2 is YSLEER. This CDR3 reads CASSQDTGTEAFF. As DNA, the CDR3 is TGCGCCAGCAGCCAAGACACAGGCACTGAAGCTTTCTTT.

The sample holds many counts of this clonotype. The chain links TRBV18 to TRBJ2-7, with TRBD2 matching over 7 bases. The J segment lost 5 bases and the V segment lost 1 base, leaving 5 bases of the junction unmatched. Germline V gene lookup returns CDR1 KGHSH and CDR2 LQKENI. This CDR3 has 14 amino acids. CDR3 loop: CASSPQWGGDEQYF. For the CDR3, the DNA is TGTGCCAGCTCACCACAATGGGGGGGTGACGAGCAGTACTTC.

This clonotype has a handful of counts. CDR3 in DNA: TGCAGTGCAAGGACGCTAGCGGGAGGGCCGGTAGATACGCAGTATTTT. Protein product: CSARTLAGGPVDTQYF. V gene TRBV20-1 combines with J gene TRBJ2-3; 12 bases agree with TRBD2. The germline V gene encodes CDR1 DFQATT and CDR2 SNEGSKA (reference sequence). The ends lost 6 bases at V and 5 bases at J; junction bases unmatched: 12. The length of the CDR3 is 16 residues.

This clonotype was found a few times. The chain is built from TRBV18 and TRBJ1-3; D unresolved. Germline lookup yields CDR1 KGHSH and CDR2 LQKENI. The CDR3 is made up of 15 amino acids. V was trimmed by 2 bases and J by 0 bases, leaving 8 bases between them. CDR3 nucleotide sequence: TGTGCCAGCTCACCATCAGCCAACTCTGGAAACACCATATATTTT. Its protein is CASSPSANSGNTIYF.